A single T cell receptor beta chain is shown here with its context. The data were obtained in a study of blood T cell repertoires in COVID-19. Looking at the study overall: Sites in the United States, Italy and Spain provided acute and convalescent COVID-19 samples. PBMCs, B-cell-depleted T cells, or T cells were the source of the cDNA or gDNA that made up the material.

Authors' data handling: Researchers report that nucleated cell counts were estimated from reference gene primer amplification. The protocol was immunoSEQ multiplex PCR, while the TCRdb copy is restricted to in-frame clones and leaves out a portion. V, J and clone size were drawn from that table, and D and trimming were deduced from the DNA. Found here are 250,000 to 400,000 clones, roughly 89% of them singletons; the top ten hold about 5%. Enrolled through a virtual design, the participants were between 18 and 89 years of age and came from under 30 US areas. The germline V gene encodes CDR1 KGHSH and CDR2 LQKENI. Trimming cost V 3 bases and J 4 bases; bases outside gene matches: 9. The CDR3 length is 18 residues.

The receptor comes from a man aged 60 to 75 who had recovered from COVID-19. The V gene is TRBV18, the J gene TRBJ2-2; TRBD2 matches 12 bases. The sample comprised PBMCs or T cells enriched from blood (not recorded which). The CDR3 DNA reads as TGTGCCAGCTCACCCAGGACTAGCGGGATTGAATCCACCGGGGAGCTGTTTTTT. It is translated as CASSPRTSGIESTGELFF.